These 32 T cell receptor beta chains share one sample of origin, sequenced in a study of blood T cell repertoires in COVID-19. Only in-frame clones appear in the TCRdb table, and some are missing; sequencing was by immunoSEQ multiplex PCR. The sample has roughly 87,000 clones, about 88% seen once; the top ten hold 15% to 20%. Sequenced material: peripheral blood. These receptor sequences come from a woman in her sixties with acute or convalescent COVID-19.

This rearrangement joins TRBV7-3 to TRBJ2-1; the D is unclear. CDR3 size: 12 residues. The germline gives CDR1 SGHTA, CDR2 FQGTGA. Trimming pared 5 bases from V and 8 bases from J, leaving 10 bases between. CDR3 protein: CASSPRGDEQFF. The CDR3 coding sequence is TGTGCCAGCAGCCCCCGCGGCGATGAGCAGTTCTTC.

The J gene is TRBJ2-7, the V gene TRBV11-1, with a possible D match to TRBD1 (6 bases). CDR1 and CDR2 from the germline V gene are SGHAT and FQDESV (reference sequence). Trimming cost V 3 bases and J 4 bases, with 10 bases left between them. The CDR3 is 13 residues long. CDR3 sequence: CASSFPGVYEQYF. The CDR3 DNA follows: TGTGCCAGCAGCTTTCCAGGGGTGTACGAGCAGTACTTC. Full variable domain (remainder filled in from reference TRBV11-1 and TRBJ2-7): EAEVAQSPRYKITEKSQAVAFWCDPISGHATLYWYRQILGQGPELLVQFQDESVVDDSQLPKDRFSAERLKGVDSTLKIQPAELGDSAMYLCASSFPGVYEQYFGPGTRLTVT.

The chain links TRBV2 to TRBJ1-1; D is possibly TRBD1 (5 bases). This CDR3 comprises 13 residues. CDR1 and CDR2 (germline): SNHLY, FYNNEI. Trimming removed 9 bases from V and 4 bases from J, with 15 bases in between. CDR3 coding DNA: TGTGCCAGTCTCTTTGCCGGGGGCACTGAAGCTTTCTTT. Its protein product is CASLFAGGTEAFF.

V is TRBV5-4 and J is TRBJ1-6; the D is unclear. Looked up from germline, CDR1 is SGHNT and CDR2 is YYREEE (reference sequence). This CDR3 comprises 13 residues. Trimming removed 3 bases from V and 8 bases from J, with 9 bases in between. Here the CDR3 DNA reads TGTGCCAGCAGCTCCCGGGTGGATTCACCCCTCCACTTT. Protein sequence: CASSSRVDSPLHF.

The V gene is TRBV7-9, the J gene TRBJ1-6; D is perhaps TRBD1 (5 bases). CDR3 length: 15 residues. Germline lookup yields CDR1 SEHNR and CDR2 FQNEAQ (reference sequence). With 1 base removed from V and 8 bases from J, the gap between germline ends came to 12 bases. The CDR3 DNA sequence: TGTGCCAGCAGCTTAGTTACCATAGGGGATTCACCCCTCCACTTT. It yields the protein CASSLVTIGDSPLHF.

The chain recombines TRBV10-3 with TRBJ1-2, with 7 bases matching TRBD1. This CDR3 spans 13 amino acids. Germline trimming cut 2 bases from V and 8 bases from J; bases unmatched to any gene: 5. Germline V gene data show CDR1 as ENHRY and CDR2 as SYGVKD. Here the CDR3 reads CAISEDRVEGYTF. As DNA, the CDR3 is TGTGCCATCAGTGAGGACAGGGTCGAGGGCTACACCTTC.

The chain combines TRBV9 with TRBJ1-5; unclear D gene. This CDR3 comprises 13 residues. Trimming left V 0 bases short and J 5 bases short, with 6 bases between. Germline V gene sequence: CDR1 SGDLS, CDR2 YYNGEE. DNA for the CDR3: TGTGCCAGCAGCGTAGGAGAAGATCAGCCCCAGCATTTT. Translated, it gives CASSVGEDQPQHF.

The CDR3 reads CASSARTGTGARGYTF. CDR3 coding DNA: TGTGCCAGCAGCGCGCGAACCGGGACAGGGGCTCGGGGCTACACCTTC. The rearrangement uses TRBV9 and TRBJ1-2, with TRBD1 identical over 10 bases. V gave up 3 bases and J gave up 8 bases; unmatched junction bases: 13. The CDR3 has 16 amino acids. Germline lookup yields CDR1 SGDLS and CDR2 YYNGEE.

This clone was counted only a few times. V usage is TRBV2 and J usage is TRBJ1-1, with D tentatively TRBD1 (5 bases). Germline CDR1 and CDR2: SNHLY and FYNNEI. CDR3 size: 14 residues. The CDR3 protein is CSSCTGGVNTEAFF. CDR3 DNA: TGTTCCTCCTGCACGGGGGGGGTAAACACTGAAGCTTTCTTT. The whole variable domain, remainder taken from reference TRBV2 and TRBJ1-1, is EPEVTQTPSHQVTQMGQEVILRCVPISNHLYFYWYRQILGQKVEFLVSFYNNEISEKSEIFDDQFSVERPDGSNFTLKIRSTKLEDSAMYFCSSCTGGVNTEAFFGQGTRLTVV.

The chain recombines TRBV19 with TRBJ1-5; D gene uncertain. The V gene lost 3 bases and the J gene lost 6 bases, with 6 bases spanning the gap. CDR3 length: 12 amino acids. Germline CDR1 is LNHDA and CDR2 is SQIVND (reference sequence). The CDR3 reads CASSILSQPQHF. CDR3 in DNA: TGTGCCAGTAGTATTTTATCTCAGCCCCAGCATTTT.

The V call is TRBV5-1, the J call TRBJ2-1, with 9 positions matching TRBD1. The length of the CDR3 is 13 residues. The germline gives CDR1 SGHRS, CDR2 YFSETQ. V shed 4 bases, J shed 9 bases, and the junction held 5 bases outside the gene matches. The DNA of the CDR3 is TGCGCCAGCAGCAAGGGACAGGGCCTTGAGCAGTTCTTC. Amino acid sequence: CASSKGQGLEQFF.

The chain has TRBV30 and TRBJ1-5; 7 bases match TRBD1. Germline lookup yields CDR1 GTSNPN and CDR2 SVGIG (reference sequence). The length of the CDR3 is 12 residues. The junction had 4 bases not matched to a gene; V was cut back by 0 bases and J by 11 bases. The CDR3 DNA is TGTGCCTGGAGTGTACAGGGGACGGCCCAGCATTTT. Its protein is CAWSVQGTAQHF.

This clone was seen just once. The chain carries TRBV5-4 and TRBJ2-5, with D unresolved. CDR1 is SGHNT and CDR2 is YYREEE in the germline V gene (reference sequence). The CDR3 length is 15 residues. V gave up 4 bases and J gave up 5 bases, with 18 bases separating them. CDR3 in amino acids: CASSLTSQSRETQYF. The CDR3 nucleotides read TGTGCCAGCAGCCTCACGTCCCAGTCGCGGGAGACCCAGTACTTC.

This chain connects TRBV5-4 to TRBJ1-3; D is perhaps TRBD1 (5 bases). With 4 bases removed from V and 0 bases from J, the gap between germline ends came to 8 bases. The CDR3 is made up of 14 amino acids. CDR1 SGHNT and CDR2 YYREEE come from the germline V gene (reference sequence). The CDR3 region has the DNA TGTGCCAGCAGCGCGACAGACTCTGGAAACACCATATATTTT. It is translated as CASSATDSGNTIYF.

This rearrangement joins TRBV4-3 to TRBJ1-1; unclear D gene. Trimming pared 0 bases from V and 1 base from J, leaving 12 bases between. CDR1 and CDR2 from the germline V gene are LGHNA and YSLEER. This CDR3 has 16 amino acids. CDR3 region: CASSQDYPAENTEAFF. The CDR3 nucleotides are TGCGCCAGCAGCCAAGATTATCCGGCGGAGAACACTGAAGCTTTCTTT.

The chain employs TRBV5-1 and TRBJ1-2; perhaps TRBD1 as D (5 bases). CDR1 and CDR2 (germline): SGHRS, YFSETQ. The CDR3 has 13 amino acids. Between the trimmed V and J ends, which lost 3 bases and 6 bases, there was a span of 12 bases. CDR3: CASSSDAGDGYTF. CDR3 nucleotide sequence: TGCGCCAGCAGCTCCGATGCGGGGGATGGCTACACCTTC. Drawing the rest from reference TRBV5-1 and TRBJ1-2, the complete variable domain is KAGVTQTPRYLIKTRGQQVTLSCSPISGHRSVSWYQQTPGQGLQFLFEYFSETQRNKGNFPGRFSGRQFSNSRSEMNVSTLELGDSALYLCASSSDAGDGYTFGSGTRLTVV.

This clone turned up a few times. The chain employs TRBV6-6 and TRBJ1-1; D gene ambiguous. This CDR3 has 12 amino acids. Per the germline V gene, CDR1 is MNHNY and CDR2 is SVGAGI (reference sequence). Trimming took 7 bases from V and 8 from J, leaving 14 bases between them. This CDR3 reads CASTKTIGEAFF. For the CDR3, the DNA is TGTGCCAGCACTAAGACAATTGGGGAAGCTTTCTTT.

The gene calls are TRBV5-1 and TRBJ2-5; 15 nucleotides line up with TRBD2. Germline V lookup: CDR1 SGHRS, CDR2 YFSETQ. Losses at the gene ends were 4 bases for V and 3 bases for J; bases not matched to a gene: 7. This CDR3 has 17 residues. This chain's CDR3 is CASSAGLAGGGEETQYF. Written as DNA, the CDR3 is TGCGCCAGCAGCGCGGGACTAGCGGGGGGTGGAGAAGAGACCCAGTACTTC.

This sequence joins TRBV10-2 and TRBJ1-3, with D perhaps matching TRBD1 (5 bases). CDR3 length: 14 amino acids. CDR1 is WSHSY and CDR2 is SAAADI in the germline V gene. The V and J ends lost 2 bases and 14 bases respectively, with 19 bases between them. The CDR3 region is CASSEPRGSRAVYF. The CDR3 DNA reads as TGCGCCAGCAGTGAGCCCCGGGGGAGCCGAGCCGTATATTTT.

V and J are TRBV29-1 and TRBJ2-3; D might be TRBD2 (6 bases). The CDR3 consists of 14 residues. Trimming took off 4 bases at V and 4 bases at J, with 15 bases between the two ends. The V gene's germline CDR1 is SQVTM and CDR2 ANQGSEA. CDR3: CSVVLRAGSDTQYF. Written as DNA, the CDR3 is TGCAGCGTTGTCCTAAGGGCGGGGTCAGATACGCAGTATTTT.

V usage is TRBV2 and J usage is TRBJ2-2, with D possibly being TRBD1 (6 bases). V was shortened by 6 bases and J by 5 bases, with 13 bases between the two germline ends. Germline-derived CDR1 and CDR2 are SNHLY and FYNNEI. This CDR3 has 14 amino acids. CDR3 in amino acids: CASSATGYTGELFF. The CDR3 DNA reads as TGTGCCAGCAGCGCAACAGGGTATACCGGGGAGCTGTTTTTT.

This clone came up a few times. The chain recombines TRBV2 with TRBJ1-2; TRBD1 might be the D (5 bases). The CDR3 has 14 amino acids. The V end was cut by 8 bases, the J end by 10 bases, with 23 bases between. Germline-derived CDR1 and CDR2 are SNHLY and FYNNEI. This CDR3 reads CASGPRSGGDDYTF. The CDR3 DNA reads TGTGCCAGCGGACCCAGGTCGGGGGGGGATGACTACACCTTC. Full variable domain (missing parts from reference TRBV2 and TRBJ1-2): EPEVTQTPSHQVTQMGQEVILRCVPISNHLYFYWYRQILGQKVEFLVSFYNNEISEKSEIFDDQFSVERPDGSNFTLKIRSTKLEDSAMYFCASGPRSGGDDYTFGSGTRLTVV.

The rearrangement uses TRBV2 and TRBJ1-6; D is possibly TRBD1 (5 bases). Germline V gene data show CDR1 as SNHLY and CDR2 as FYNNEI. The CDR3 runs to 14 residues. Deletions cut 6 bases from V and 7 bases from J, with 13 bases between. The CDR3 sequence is CASSYLAGNSPLHF. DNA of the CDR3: TGTGCCAGCAGCTACCTCGCAGGGAATTCACCCCTCCACTTT.

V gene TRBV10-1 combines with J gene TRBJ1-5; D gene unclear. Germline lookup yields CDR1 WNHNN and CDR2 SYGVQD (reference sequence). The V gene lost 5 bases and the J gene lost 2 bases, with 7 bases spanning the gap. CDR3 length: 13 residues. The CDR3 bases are TGCGCCAGCAGTTTCGGGGGCAATCAGCCCCAGCATTTT. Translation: CASSFGGNQPQHF.

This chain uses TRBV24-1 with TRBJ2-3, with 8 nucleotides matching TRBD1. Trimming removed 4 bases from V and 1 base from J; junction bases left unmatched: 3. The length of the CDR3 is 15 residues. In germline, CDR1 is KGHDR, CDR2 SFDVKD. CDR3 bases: TGTGCCACCAGTGACCCGGGACAGGGCACAGATACGCAGTATTTT. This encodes CATSDPGQGTDTQYF.

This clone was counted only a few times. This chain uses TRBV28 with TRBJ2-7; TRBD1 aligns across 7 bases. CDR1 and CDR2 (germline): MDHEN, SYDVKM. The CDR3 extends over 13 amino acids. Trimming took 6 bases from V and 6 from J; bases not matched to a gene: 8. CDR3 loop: CASRNTGAFEQYF. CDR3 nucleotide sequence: TGTGCCAGCAGAAATACAGGGGCCTTCGAGCAGTACTTC. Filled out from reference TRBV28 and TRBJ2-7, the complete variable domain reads DVKVTQSSRYLVKRTGEKVFLECVQDMDHENMFWYRQDPGLGLRLIYFSYDVKMKEKGDIPEGYSVSREKKERFSLILESASTNQTSMYLCASRNTGAFEQYFGPGTRLTVT.

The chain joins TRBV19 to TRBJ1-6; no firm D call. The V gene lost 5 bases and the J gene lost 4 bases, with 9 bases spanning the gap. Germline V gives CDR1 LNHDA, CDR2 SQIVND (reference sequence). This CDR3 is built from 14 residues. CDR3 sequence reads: CASSEGGYNSPLHF. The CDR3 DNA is TGTGCCAGTAGTGAGGGTGGGTATAATTCACCCCTCCACTTT.

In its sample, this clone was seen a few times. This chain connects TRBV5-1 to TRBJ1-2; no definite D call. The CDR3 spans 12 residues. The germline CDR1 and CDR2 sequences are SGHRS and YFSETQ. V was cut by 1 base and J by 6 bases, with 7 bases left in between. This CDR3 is CASSLTADGYTF. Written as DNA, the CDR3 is TGCGCCAGCAGCTTGACGGCGGATGGCTACACCTTC.

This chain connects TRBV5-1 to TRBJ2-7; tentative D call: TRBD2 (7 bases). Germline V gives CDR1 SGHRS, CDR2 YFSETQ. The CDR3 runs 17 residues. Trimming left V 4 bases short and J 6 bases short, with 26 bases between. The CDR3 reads CASSRQSGGGGGTEQYF. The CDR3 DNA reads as TGCGCCAGCAGCCGTCAATCCGGCGGGGGAGGGGGGACCGAGCAGTACTTC.

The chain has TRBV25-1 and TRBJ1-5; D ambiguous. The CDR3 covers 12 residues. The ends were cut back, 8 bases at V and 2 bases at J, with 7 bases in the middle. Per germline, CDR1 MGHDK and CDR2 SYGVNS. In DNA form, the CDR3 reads TGTGCCAGCGGCGGGGGCAATCAGCCCCAGCATTTT. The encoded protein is CASGGGNQPQHF. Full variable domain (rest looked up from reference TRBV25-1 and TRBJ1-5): EADIYQTPRYLVIGTGKKITLECSQTMGHDKMYWYQQDPGMELHLIHYSYGVNSTEKGDLSSESTVSRIRTEHFPLTLESARPSHTSQYLCASGGGNQPQHFGDGTRLSIL.

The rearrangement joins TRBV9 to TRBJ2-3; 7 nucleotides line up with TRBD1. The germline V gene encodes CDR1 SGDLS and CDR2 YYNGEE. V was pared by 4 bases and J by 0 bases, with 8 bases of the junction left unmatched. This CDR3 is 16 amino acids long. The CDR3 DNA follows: TGTGCCAGCAGCCCAACAGGGGCCCTAAGCACAGATACGCAGTATTTT. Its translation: CASSPTGALSTDTQYF.

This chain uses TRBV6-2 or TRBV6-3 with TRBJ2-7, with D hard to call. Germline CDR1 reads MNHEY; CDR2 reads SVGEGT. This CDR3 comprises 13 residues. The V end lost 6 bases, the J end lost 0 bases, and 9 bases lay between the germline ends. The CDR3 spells CASSSTRSYEQYF. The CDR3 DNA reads TGTGCCAGCAGCTCGACACGCTCCTACGAGCAGTACTTC.